The next 8 T cell receptor beta chains were all read from a single sample in a study of Ad26.COV2.S vaccination and SARS-CoV-2 variants. The sample's treatment: approximately 18 received Ad26.COV2.S at low or high dose, single or two shots; roughly five received placebo; per-sample allocation not given. The samples date from day 63 after the first vaccine or placebo injection. TCRdb keeps only in-frame clones here, not all; method: immunoSEQ multiplex PCR. This table holds hundreds of thousands of clones, about 87% found once. Sample: peripheral blood, taken in a trial of Ad26.COV2.S vaccine versus placebo. The receptors stem from a person aged 18-60 years who received the Ad26.COV2.S COVID-19 vaccine or a placebo.

In its sample, this clone was seen once. This sequence joins TRBV3-1 (or the pseudogene TRBV3-2) and TRBJ2-1; 11 nucleotides line up with TRBD2. V trimming: 1 base; J trimming: 9 bases; junction bases outside the gene matches: 8. This CDR3 has 16 residues. In germline, CDR1 is LGHDT, CDR2 YNNKEL (reference sequence). As DNA, the CDR3 is TGTGCCAGCAGCCAAGCTACTAGCGGGAGTGTCGTTGAGCAGTTCTTC. It encodes CASSQATSGSVVEQFF.

The rearrangement joins TRBV7-9 to TRBJ2-1; D gene unclear. This CDR3 has 12 residues. Between the trimmed V and J ends, which lost 5 bases and 10 bases, there was a span of 12 bases. Germline loops: CDR1 SEHNR, CDR2 FQNEAQ (reference sequence). CDR3 loop: CASSQIRWEQFF. The DNA of the CDR3 is TGTGCCAGCAGCCAGATTAGGTGGGAGCAGTTCTTC.

The count of this clone is one. This sequence joins TRBV9 and TRBJ1-1, with a tentative D call TRBD1 (6 bases). The length of the CDR3 is 14 residues. V was clipped by 2 bases and J by 9 bases, with 17 bases between them. Germline V lookup: CDR1 SGDLS, CDR2 YYNGEE. CDR3 in amino acids: CASSVKSVGTKAFF. The DNA of the CDR3 is TGTGCCAGCAGCGTCAAATCGGTGGGGACAAAAGCTTTCTTT.

This clone was picked up one time. The V call is TRBV6-6, the J call TRBJ2-1; no definite D call. Trimming took 5 bases from V and 7 from J, leaving 12 bases between them. The CDR3 length is 13 residues. The V gene's germline CDR1 is MNHNY and CDR2 SVGAGI (reference sequence). The CDR3 DNA is TGTGCCAGCAGTGTTAGATCCGCGAATGAGCAGTTCTTC. This gives the protein CASSVRSANEQFF.

This clone was recorded a few times. The chain couples TRBV4-1 to TRBJ2-7; no reliable D call. V was trimmed by 0 bases and J by 6 bases, leaving 12 bases between them. Germline CDR1 is MGHRA and CDR2 is YSYEKL. CDR3 length: 14 residues. CDR3 DNA sequence: TGCGCCAGCAGCCAAGACCGAGTAGGCAGCGAGCAGTACTTC. This sequence encodes CASSQDRVGSEQYF.

This clone occurred once. The CDR3 nucleotides read TGTGCCAGCAGCTTGGCAGGAGATGGCTACACCTTC. Its translation is CASSLAGDGYTF. This chain links TRBV5-4 with TRBJ1-2; D is uncertain. Deletions cut 0 bases from V and 6 bases from J, with 6 bases between. Germline V gene lookup returns CDR1 SGHNT and CDR2 YYREEE (reference sequence). The CDR3 spans 12 residues. The full variable domain, with the rest looked up from reference TRBV5-4 and TRBJ1-2, is ETGVTQSPTHLIKTRGQQVTLRCSSQSGHNTVSWYQQALGQGPQFIFQYYREEENGRGNFPPRFSGLQFPNYSSELNVNALELDDSALYLCASSLAGDGYTFGSGTRLTVV.

The rearrangement uses TRBV5-1 and TRBJ2-1; the D gene is possibly TRBD2 (5 bases). The CDR3 length is 14 residues. Trimming cost V 0 bases and J 12 bases, with 16 bases left between them. The germline CDR1 and CDR2 sequences are SGHRS and YFSETQ. CDR3 loop: CASSLDIANEGQFF. CDR3 DNA sequence: TGCGCCAGCAGCTTGGACATAGCCAATGAGGGGCAGTTCTTC.

J is TRBJ1-1 and V is TRBV5-4; D is unresolved. The CDR3 sequence is 12 residues long. V dropped 3 bases and J dropped 8 bases, with 11 bases sitting between them. Germline CDR1 reads SGHNT; CDR2 reads YYREEE (reference sequence). The DNA for the CDR3 is TGTGCCAGCAGCTACCGTTCCCAGGAAGCTTTCTTT. This encodes CASSYRSQEAFF.